This TCR beta chain was captured in a study of technical replicates of blood from a few donors. This clone occurred once. Germline V gives CDR1 LNHDA, CDR2 SQIVND (reference sequence). Trimming pared 1 base from V and 0 bases from J, leaving 8 bases between. CDR3 length equals 15 residues. Libraries were prepared by immunoSEQ multiplex PCR; TCRdb keeps only in-frame clonotypes and omits some of them. The table records about 59,000 clones, around 95% of them present only once. The chain combines TRBV19 with TRBJ2-3, with a tentative D call TRBD2 (6 bases). This sequence was found in a human donor in good health. Some clones in this sample may be carry-over from other donors' samples. Material for sequencing was PBMCs. This CDR3 is CASSIGGTSTDTQYF. The CDR3 DNA sequence: TGTGCCAGTAGTATAGGCGGGACTAGCACAGATACGCAGTATTTT.